The rows below give T cell receptor beta chains drawn from one sample of a study of long-term antiretroviral therapy in people with HIV. TCRdb's copy holds only in-frame clones and misses some; the assay was immunoSEQ multiplex PCR. The table lists some 26,000 clones, around four fifths of them singletons. The sample in question was unsorted PBMCs, obtained 1.1 years before starting antiretroviral therapy. The receptor set was obtained from a middle-aged woman with HIV. Both conserved end residues are part of each CDR3.

>TRBV29-1|14|TRBJ1-1
CSVEKQGEGAEAFF
>TRBV5-4|16|TRBJ1-4
CASSLRQTATNEKLFF
>TRBV18|14|TRBJ2-2
CASSPDRNTGELFF
>TRBV27|12|TRBJ1-4
CASSQRNEKLFF
>TRBV2|12|TRBJ2-1
CASRRESSEQFF
>TRBV12-5|19|TRBJ1-2
CASGGPQGAAVSGDKGYTF
>TRBV21-1|17|TRBJ2-7
CAGKKGAGGKSSYEQYF
>TRBV2|13|TRBJ1-1
CASRVNLGTEAFF
>TRBV2|15|TRBJ2-2
CASKAMDRDTGELFF
>TRBV25-1|16|TRBJ2-2
CASSEYGTLNTGELFF
>TRBV5-4|15|TRBJ2-1
CASSERATRYNEQFF
>TRBV6-6|14|TRBJ2-1
CASSYQDRGVAQFF
>TRBV14|16|TRBJ1-2
CASSQERGGDLAGYTF
>TRBV29-1|15|TRBJ2-7
CSVAPREGISYEQYF
>TRBV10-1|14|TRBJ1-1
CASSEYRTNTEAFF
>TRBV5-1|16|TRBJ1-1
CASSLGQRTTNTEAFF
>TRBV6-5|14|TRBJ1-2
CASSYQDRDRGYTF
>TRBV5-4|14|TRBJ2-3
CASSAGTSDGTQYF
>TRBV18|13|TRBJ2-7
CASSPPTLYEQYF
>TRBV14|16|TRBJ2-1
CASSQASGSIPGEQFF
>TRBV11-1|13|TRBJ2-1
CASSLAVYNEQFF
>TRBV13|16|TRBJ2-1
CASSALTSGNYNEQFF
>TRBV10-3|16|TRBJ1-2
CAISEPGAETNYGYTF
>TRBV5-6|14|TRBJ2-7
CASSSGTPPYEQYF
>TRBV4-1|16|TRBJ1-2
CASSQGGTGIPYGYTF
>TRBV7-7|13|TRBJ2-1
CASSWGYENEQFF
>TRBV6-1|10|TRBJ2-3
CASRGGTQYF
>TRBV9|14|TRBJ2-7
CASSVGGSPYEQYF
>TRBV7-9|15|TRBJ2-5
CASSLDIAVQETQYF
>TRBV5-1|14|TRBJ2-3
CASSWAGGTDTQYF
>TRBV7-8|15|TRBJ2-7
CASSPQTGAHYEQYF
>TRBV7-2|14|TRBJ1-2
CASSLNIGPYGYTF
>TRBV12-5|13|TRBJ2-2
CASGRSGTGELFF
>TRBV5-5|16|TRBJ2-3
CASSSLLTGSGDTQYF
>TRBV29-1|14|TRBJ2-1
CSVEAGLSYNEQFF
>TRBV5-1|15|TRBJ1-1
CASSPQGELGTEAFF
>TRBV30|12|TRBJ1-2
CAWSVTLGGYTF